The 4 T cell receptor beta chains in this list originate from one sample, sequenced in a study of Ad26.COV2.S vaccination and SARS-CoV-2 variants. The sample's treatment: approximately 18 received Ad26.COV2.S at low or high dose, single or two shots; roughly five received placebo; per-sample allocation not given. On day 63 after the first injection, vaccine and placebo recipients gave samples. TCRdb's table, derived via immunoSEQ multiplex PCR, lists solely in-frame clones and lacks some. The table records 300,000 to 350,000 clones, 90% of them present only once. Material: peripheral blood, obtained in a trial of Ad26.COV2.S vaccine versus placebo. Every receptor here comes from a person aged 18-65 years who received the Ad26.COV2.S COVID-19 vaccine or a placebo.

The rearrangement joins TRBV6-6 to TRBJ2-2; D is tentatively TRBD1 or TRBD2 (6 bases each). This CDR3 contains 16 residues. CDR1 is MNHNY and CDR2 is SVGAGI in the germline V gene (reference sequence). V was trimmed by 6 bases and J by 0 bases, leaving 14 bases between them. As DNA, the CDR3 is TGTGCCAGCAGCCAAGGGGGGATCACGAACACCGGGGAGCTGTTTTTT. It translates to CASSQGGITNTGELFF.

The rearrangement links TRBV6-5 to TRBJ2-7; 13 bases are a match to TRBD2. The CDR3 totals 14 residues. Germline CDR1 is MNHEY and CDR2 is SVGAGI. V shed 5 bases and J 7 bases; nucleotides not matched to a gene: 5. The CDR3 loop is CASSTSGGAREQYF. The CDR3 DNA reads TGTGCCAGCAGTACTAGCGGGGGGGCTCGGGAGCAGTACTTC.

This clone was recorded once. The chain joins TRBV5-5 to TRBJ2-7, with a weak D call TRBD1 (5 bases). V was cut by 4 bases and J by 2 bases, with 10 bases left in between. This CDR3 is 13 amino acids long. Germline CDR1 is SGHKS and CDR2 is YYEKEE (reference sequence). CDR3 bases: TGTGCCAGCAGCAGGTCGACAGCCTACGAGCAGTACTTC. Amino acids: CASSRSTAYEQYF. Drawing the rest from reference TRBV5-5 and TRBJ2-7, the complete variable domain is DAGVTQSPTHLIKTRGQQVTLRCSPISGHKSVSWYQQVLGQGPQFIFQYYEKEERGRGNFPDRFSARQFPNYSSELNVNALLLGDSALYLCASSRSTAYEQYFGPGTRLTVT.

This chain joins TRBV19 and TRBJ1-1; 7 bases are shared with TRBD1. Unmatched junction bases numbered 14, after V lost 5 bases and J lost 2 bases. The CDR3 length is 17 residues. The germline CDR1 and CDR2 sequences are LNHDA and SQIVND (reference sequence). The CDR3 spells CASSLAGTDFINTEAFF. The CDR3 nucleotides read TGTGCCAGTAGTCTTGCCGGGACAGACTTCATAAACACTGAAGCTTTCTTT.